The source of this T cell receptor (beta chain) is a study of T cell responses to AZD1222 COVID-19 vaccine. As to this clone: Its specificity is not known.

The repertoire was sequenced with immunoSEQ multiplex PCR; TCRdb's copy has only in-frame clones and lacks some. The sample consists of 120,000 or so clones, approximately 88% of them appearing once. Points from the study as a whole: A reported finding is that nearly half of spike-specific TCRs target unmutated variant regions. Sampled repertoires all dated from after the peak T cell response.

The length of the CDR3 is 13 residues. V was pared by 5 bases and J by 7 bases, with 11 bases between. Germline CDR1 reads SGHAT; CDR2 reads FQNNGV. This sequence was found in an adult in good health. This sample comprised peripheral blood, obtained on day 0 of AZD1222 vaccination. The V and J genes are TRBV11-2 and TRBJ1-4; D not certain. The CDR3 loop reads CASSPAGSEKLFF. The CDR3, as DNA: TGTGCCAGCAGCCCGGCGGGGAGTGAAAAACTGTTTTTT.